The 8 T cell receptor beta chains below were found in one sample sequenced in a study of OX40 agonist ivuxolimab in advanced cancers. Generated by immunoSEQ multiplex PCR, the TCRdb table keeps only in-frame clones and is missing some. Found here are roughly 56,000 clones, 79% of them singletons; the top ten hold over 1%. The sequencing here drew on CD4+ or CD8+ T cells sorted from blood, taken in a trial of the OX40 agonist ivuxolimab. The source of these receptors is an adult with an advanced solid tumor such as melanoma, head and neck, liver or kidney cancer.

This chain joins TRBV29-1 and TRBJ1-5; D is ambiguous. This CDR3 spans 10 amino acids. The V gene's germline CDR1 is SQVTM and CDR2 ANQGSEA. CDR3 nucleotides: TGCAGGGTAAAAAATCAGCCCCAGCATTTT. It is translated as CRVKNQPQHF.

The chain has TRBV7-8 and TRBJ2-6; D tentatively fits TRBD1 or TRBD2 (5 bases each). This CDR3 is built from 15 residues. Deletions cut 5 bases from V and 4 bases from J, with 12 bases between. The germline gives CDR1 SGHVS, CDR2 FQNEAQ. DNA for the CDR3: TGTGCCAGCAGCCCCCGGGGCACAGGGGCCAACGTCCTGACTTTC. Translating it yields CASSPRGTGANVLTF.

This clone was seen only once. The chain has TRBV14 and TRBJ1-5; D is uncertain. V was pared by 4 bases and J by 6 bases, with 10 bases between. This CDR3 has 13 residues. Germline values: CDR1 SGHDN, CDR2 FVKESK. The CDR3 region has the DNA TGTGCCAGCAGCCGGACGGGGAGTCAGCCCCAGCATTTT. Translated, it gives CASSRTGSQPQHF.

The rearrangement joins TRBV28 to TRBJ1-5; D not certain. Trimming removed 4 bases from V and 2 bases from J, with 9 bases in between. Germline assignment: CDR1 MDHEN and CDR2 SYDVKM. CDR3 length: 14 amino acids. The CDR3 sequence: CASSYLLGNQPQHF. For the CDR3, the DNA is TGTGCCAGCAGTTATCTACTGGGCAATCAGCCCCAGCATTTT.

The chain uses TRBV6-5 and TRBJ2-7; weak D call: TRBD2 (6 bases). Germline CDR1 and CDR2: MNHEY and SVGAGI. This CDR3 has 14 residues. Trimming cost V 5 bases and J 1 base, with 12 bases left between them. CDR3 loop: CASSGTGGSYEQYF. Here the CDR3 DNA reads TGTGCCAGCAGTGGGACCGGAGGGTCCTACGAGCAGTACTTC.

The CDR3 sequence is CASSTQAGAPQDTQYF. The CDR3 DNA reads as TGTGCCAGCAGCACACAAGCGGGGGCCCCACAAGATACGCAGTATTTT. The chain recombines TRBV7-2 with TRBJ2-3; TRBD2 matches 8 bases. With 5 bases clipped from V and 5 bases from J, the junction kept 12 bases outside the gene matches. The length of the CDR3 is 16 residues. Per the germline V gene, CDR1 is SGHTA and CDR2 is FQGNSA.

The chain links TRBV18 to TRBJ2-2; 12 positions match TRBD1. The CDR3 spans 15 residues. V trimming: 5 bases; J trimming: 8 bases; junction bases outside the gene matches: 6. From germline, CDR1 is KGHSH and CDR2 LQKENI. In nucleotides, the CDR3 is TGTGCCAGCTCAAGTCAGGGACAGGGGGCGGGGGAGCTGTTTTTT. Its protein is CASSSQGQGAGELFF. Drawing the rest from reference TRBV18 and TRBJ2-2, the complete variable domain is NAGVMQNPRHLVRRRGQEARLRCSPMKGHSHVYWYRQLPEEGLKFMVYLQKENIIDESGMPKERFSAEFPKEGPSILRIQQVVRGDSAAYFCASSSQGQGAGELFFGEGSRLTVL.

The count of this clone is one. The chain's CDR3 is CASSLQGGSYGYTF. For the CDR3, the DNA is TGTGCCAGCAGCTTGCAGGGGGGAAGCTATGGCTACACCTTC. V is TRBV5-4 and J is TRBJ1-2, with 7 bases matching TRBD1. This CDR3 region has 14 residues. Germline CDR1 is SGHNT and CDR2 is YYREEE (reference sequence). Trimming took 1 base from V and 4 from J; bases not matched to a gene: 4.